The 11 T cell receptor beta chains in this list originate from one sample, sequenced in a study of blood T cell repertoires in COVID-19. Clones were read by immunoSEQ multiplex PCR, and TCRdb kept only the in-frame ones, dropping some. The sample consists of some 210,000 clones, around nine tenths of them appearing once. Sequenced input: peripheral blood. The receptors come from a woman aged 40 to 55 who had recovered from COVID-19.

This chain links TRBV7-7 with TRBJ2-5, with D possibly matching TRBD1 (5 bases). Per germline, CDR1 SSHAT and CDR2 FNYEAQ (reference sequence). The CDR3 consists of 14 residues. V lost 3 bases and J 4 bases, leaving 12 bases between the germline ends. The CDR3 here is CASSFPGSGETQYF. CDR3 nucleotide sequence: TGTGCCAGCAGCTTCCCAGGGTCTGGAGAGACCCAGTACTTC.

This clone appeared a single time. This chain connects TRBV27 to TRBJ2-3; tentatively, D is TRBD1 (6 bases). This CDR3 is 16 amino acids long. From germline, CDR1 is MNHEY and CDR2 SMNVEV (reference sequence). V lost 0 bases and J 3 bases, leaving 13 bases between the germline ends. DNA for the CDR3: TGTGCCAGCAGTTTATCGCCTCAGGGGCTGACAGATACGCAGTATTTT. It translates to CASSLSPQGLTDTQYF.

The count of this clone is one. The genes are TRBV7-6 and TRBJ2-5; perhaps TRBD2 as D (7 bases). The CDR3 is made up of 18 amino acids. CDR1 and CDR2 from the germline V gene are SGHVS and FNYEAQ. V was pared by 0 bases and J by 5 bases, with 22 bases between. The chain's CDR3 is CASSLALRGGRSGETQYF. The CDR3 DNA follows: TGTGCCAGCAGCTTAGCGCTACGCGGGGGCCGCTCGGGCGAGACCCAGTACTTC. Based on the CDR3 plus reference TRBV7-6 and TRBJ2-5, the full variable domain is GAGVSQSPRYKVTKRGQDVALRCDPISGHVSLYWYRQALGQGPEFLTYFNYEAQQDKSGLPNDRFSAERPEGSISTLTIQRTEQRDSAMYRCASSLALRGGRSGETQYFGPGTRLLVL.

The rearrangement links TRBV19 to TRBJ1-1, with 12 positions matching TRBD1. V lost 2 bases to trimming and J lost 6 bases; unmatched junction nucleotides: 7. Germline V lookup: CDR1 LNHDA, CDR2 SQIVND (reference sequence). This CDR3 comprises 16 residues. CDR3 amino acids: CASSITGTGGFAEAFF. The CDR3 DNA is TGTGCCAGTAGTATAACCGGGACAGGGGGCTTCGCTGAAGCTTTCTTT.

The chain joins TRBV6-5 to TRBJ1-5; 7 nucleotides line up with TRBD1. After removal of 7 bases from V and 7 bases from J, the junction contained 10 bases not matched to a gene. CDR3 length: 14 amino acids. From germline, CDR1 is MNHEY and CDR2 SVGAGI. In nucleotides, the CDR3 is TGTGCCAGCAACCCCGGGACAGCTAACCAGCCCCAGCATTTT. It specifies CASNPGTANQPQHF.

J is TRBJ2-7 and V is TRBV7-9, with 9 bases aligning to TRBD1. The CDR3 runs 15 residues. Trimming cost V 4 bases and J 4 bases; bases outside gene matches: 8. Germline values: CDR1 SEHNR, CDR2 FQNEAQ (reference sequence). The CDR3, as DNA: TGTGCCAGCAGCTCGCCGGGACAGGGTGTGTACGAGCAGTACTTC. It yields the protein CASSSPGQGVYEQYF.

This chain joins TRBV10-3 and TRBJ2-5; the match to TRBD2 covers 7 bases. Germline loops: CDR1 ENHRY, CDR2 SYGVKD. This CDR3 is built from 16 residues. After removal of 3 bases from V and 2 bases from J, the junction contained 9 bases not matched to a gene. The CDR3 coding sequence is TGTGCCATCAGTGATTCTCGACTAGCAGAGCAAGAGACCCAGTACTTC. This sequence encodes CAISDSRLAEQETQYF.

The chain combines TRBV3-1 (or the pseudogene TRBV3-2) with TRBJ2-2; 14 nucleotides match TRBD2. Germline-derived CDR1 and CDR2 are LGHDT and YNNKEL (reference sequence). This CDR3 region has 17 residues. Trimming at V came to 1 base and at J to 6 bases, leaving 4 bases not matched to a gene. The CDR3 reads CASSQAPGLAGAGELFF. The CDR3 coding sequence is TGTGCCAGCAGCCAAGCACCGGGACTAGCGGGAGCCGGGGAGCTGTTTTTT.

This chain uses TRBV12-3 or TRBV12-4 with TRBJ1-5; D is uncertain. The V gene lost 4 bases and the J gene lost 4 bases, with 8 bases spanning the gap. The CDR3 has 13 amino acids. The CDR3 sequence: CASSSGSNQPQHF. CDR3 in DNA: TGTGCCAGCAGTTCGGGGTCGAATCAGCCCCAGCATTTT.

As concerns this clone: The sample has other DNA sequences that encode this CDR3 too. V gene TRBV6-5 combines with J gene TRBJ2-3, with a tentative D call TRBD2 (6 bases). CDR3 length equals 13 residues. The germline V gene encodes CDR1 MNHEY and CDR2 SVGAGI. The ends were cut back, 9 bases at V and 0 bases at J, with 10 bases in the middle. The CDR3 region is CASRRDSTDTQYF. Written as DNA, the CDR3 is TGTGCCAGTAGGCGGGATAGCACAGATACGCAGTATTTT.

The J gene is TRBJ2-7, the V gene TRBV28; D is unclear. Trimming cost V 10 bases and J 3 bases, with 7 bases left between them. The CDR3 is made up of 10 amino acids. Germline V gene sequence: CDR1 MDHEN, CDR2 SYDVKM. The chain's CDR3 is CATRLYEQYF. In nucleotides, the CDR3 is TGTGCCACCAGACTCTACGAGCAGTACTTC.